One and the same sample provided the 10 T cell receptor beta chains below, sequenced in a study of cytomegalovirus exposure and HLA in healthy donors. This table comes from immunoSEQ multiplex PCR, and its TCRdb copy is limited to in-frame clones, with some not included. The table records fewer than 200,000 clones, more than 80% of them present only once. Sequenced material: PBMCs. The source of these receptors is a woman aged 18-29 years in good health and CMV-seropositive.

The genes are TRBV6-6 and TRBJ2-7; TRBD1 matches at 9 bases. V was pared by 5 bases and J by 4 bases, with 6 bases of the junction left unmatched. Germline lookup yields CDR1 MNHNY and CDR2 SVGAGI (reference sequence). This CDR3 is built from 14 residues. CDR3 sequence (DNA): TGTGCCAGCAGTACGGGACAGGGAGGTTACGAGCAGTACTTC. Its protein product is CASSTGQGGYEQYF.

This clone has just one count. The DNA of the CDR3 is TGTGCCAGCAGTTTCGCAGATACGCAGTATTTT. Its protein product is CASSFADTQYF. The chain combines TRBV27 with TRBJ2-3; no definite D call. The CDR3 covers 11 residues. Trimming stripped 3 bases from V and 4 bases from J, with 2 bases between. Per germline, CDR1 MNHEY and CDR2 SMNVEV (reference sequence).

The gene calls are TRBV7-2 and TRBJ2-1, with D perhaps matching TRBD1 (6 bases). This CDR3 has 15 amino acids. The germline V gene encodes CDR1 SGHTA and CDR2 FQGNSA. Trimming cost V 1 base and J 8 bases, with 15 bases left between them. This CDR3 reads CASSLGQVKGDEQFF. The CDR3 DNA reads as TGTGCCAGCAGCTTAGGACAGGTCAAAGGGGATGAGCAGTTCTTC.

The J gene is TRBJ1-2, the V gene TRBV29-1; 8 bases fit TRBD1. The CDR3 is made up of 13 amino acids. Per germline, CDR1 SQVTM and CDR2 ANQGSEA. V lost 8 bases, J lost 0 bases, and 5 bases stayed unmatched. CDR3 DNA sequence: TGCAGCACTACAGGGGGGACTAACTATGGCTACACCTTC. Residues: CSTTGGTNYGYTF.

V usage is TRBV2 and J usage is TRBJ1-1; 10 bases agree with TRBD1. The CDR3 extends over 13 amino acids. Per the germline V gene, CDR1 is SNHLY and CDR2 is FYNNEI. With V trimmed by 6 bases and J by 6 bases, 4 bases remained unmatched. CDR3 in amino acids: CASRATGGSEAFF. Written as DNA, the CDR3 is TGTGCCAGCAGGGCGACAGGGGGCTCTGAAGCTTTCTTT.

The CDR3 bases are TGTGCCAGCTCACCACTGGGGAGCTCCTACGAGCAGTACTTC. Amino acid sequence: CASSPLGSSYEQYF. The gene calls are TRBV18 and TRBJ2-7; maybe TRBD2 (5 bases). Trimming cost V 1 base and J 0 bases, with 7 bases left between them. Germline CDR1 KGHSH, CDR2 LQKENI. This CDR3 comprises 14 residues.

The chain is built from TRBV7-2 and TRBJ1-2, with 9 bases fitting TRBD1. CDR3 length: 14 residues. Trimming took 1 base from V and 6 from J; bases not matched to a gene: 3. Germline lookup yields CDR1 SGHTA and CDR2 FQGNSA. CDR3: CASSLVWTGDGYTF. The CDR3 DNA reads TGTGCCAGCAGCTTAGTCTGGACAGGGGATGGCTACACCTTC. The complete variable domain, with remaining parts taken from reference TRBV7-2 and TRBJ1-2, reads GAGVSQSPSNKVTEKGKDVELRCDPISGHTALYWYRQSLGQGLEFLIYFQGNSAPDKSGLPSDRFSAERTGGSVSTLTIQRTQQEDSAVYLCASSLVWTGDGYTFGSGTRLTVV.

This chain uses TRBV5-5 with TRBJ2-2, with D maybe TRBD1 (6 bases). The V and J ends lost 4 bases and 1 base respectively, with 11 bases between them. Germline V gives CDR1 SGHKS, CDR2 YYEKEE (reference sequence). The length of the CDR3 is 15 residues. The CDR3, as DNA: TGTGCCAGCAGCCTGGACAGTTTGAACACCGGGGAGCTGTTTTTT. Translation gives CASSLDSLNTGELFF.

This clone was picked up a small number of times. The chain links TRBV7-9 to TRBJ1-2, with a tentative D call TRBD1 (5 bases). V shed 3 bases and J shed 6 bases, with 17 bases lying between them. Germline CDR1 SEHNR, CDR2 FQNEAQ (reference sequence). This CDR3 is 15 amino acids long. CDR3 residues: CASSLVGGASHGYTF. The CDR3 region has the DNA TGTGCCAGCAGCTTGGTTGGAGGGGCGTCGCATGGCTACACCTTC.

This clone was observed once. Here the CDR3 reads CASSLWGVGGYEQYF. In DNA, the CDR3 is TGTGCCAGCAGCTTATGGGGGGTTGGGGGATACGAGCAGTACTTC. The chain is built from TRBV7-8 and TRBJ2-7, with D perhaps TRBD2 (6 bases). Per the germline V gene, CDR1 is SGHVS and CDR2 is FQNEAQ. The CDR3 consists of 15 residues. The ends were cut back, 2 bases at V and 4 bases at J, with 15 bases in the middle.